This T cell receptor beta chain was retrieved from a study of shared clonotypes between healthy human individuals. Remarks on this clone: What it binds is unknown.

Template for every sorted-subset replicate PCR totaled about 200 ng DNA, 25,000 to 35,000 T cell genomes. Profiled with immunoSEQ multiplex PCR; TCRdb holds only in-frame clones, not every one. Seen here are fewer than 2.5 million clones, 93% observed once, and the top ten hold about 0.34%. Broader study findings: The four-donor shared clonotypes exceeded non-shared clonotypes in generation probability, with non-shared ones scoring lower. Only blood was sampled; tissue repertoires likely differ.

This TCR derives from a young man in good health. Some clones in this sample may be carry-over from other donors' samples. Sequencing input: naive CD4+ T cells from PBMCs. Regarding subset: CD45RA+ positively selected.

CDR3: CASRLLTTGGEAFF. DNA for the CDR3: TGTGCCAGCAGGCTACTCACGACAGGGGGAGAAGCTTTCTTT. The V gene is TRBV6-5, the J gene TRBJ1-1; 9 bases line up with TRBD1. The CDR3 covers 14 residues. The germline V gene has CDR1 MNHEY and CDR2 SVGAGI. V was pared by 6 bases and J by 8 bases, with 10 bases of the junction left unmatched.